Each of the 32 T cell receptor beta chains below was sequenced from the same sample in a study of vaccination and CD4 T cells after COVID-19. The treatment here: approximately nine-day PBMC culture with coronavirus spike peptide pools or control peptides (ViraFEST assay). The assay that was used to sequence DNA from cultured CD4+ T cells was the Oncomine TCR Beta short-read assay. One entry per CDR3 protein results from TCRdb running MiXCR on the PCR reads. The sample records 15,000 to 16,000 distinct CDR3 sequences, roughly 72% being singletons. For these receptors, no antigen is known. The material sequenced was CD4+ T cells from blood, cultured in vitro. The receptors were gathered from a human donor who had recovered from COVID-19.

Details on this clonotype: One end of the junction varies from germline; a read error may be responsible. The chain employs TRBV6-2 or TRBV6-3 and TRBJ1-2; D remains unclear. This CDR3 comprises 12 residues. Germline V gene sequence: CDR1 MNHEY, CDR2 SVGEGT. The CDR3 region is CASSYYFAATLF. The CDR3 region has the DNA TGTGCCAGCAGTTACTATTTCGCAGCGACGCTCTTC.

This chain uses TRBV2 with TRBJ1-1, with no clear D. The CDR3 length is 13 residues. V was cut by 7 bases and J by 1 base, with 10 bases left in between. Germline loops: CDR1 SNHLY, CDR2 FYNNEI. The CDR3 DNA is TGTGCCAGCAACGGCAGGTCGAACACTGAAGCTTTCTTT. This translates into CASNGRSNTEAFF.

The chain has TRBV20-1 and TRBJ1-1; perhaps TRBD1 as D (5 bases). The V and J ends lost 3 bases and 2 bases respectively, with 13 bases between them. This CDR3 comprises 14 residues. Per germline, CDR1 DFQATT and CDR2 SNEGSKA (reference sequence). The CDR3 reads CSARGMGGNTEAFF. CDR3 sequence (DNA): TGCAGTGCTAGGGGAATGGGGGGAAACACTGAAGCTTTCTTT.

The rearrangement links TRBV20-1 to TRBJ1-4; the D gene is possibly TRBD1 (5 bases). This CDR3 spans 16 amino acids. CDR1 DFQATT and CDR2 SNEGSKA come from the germline V gene (reference sequence). Trimming took off 5 bases at V and 0 bases at J, with 16 bases between the two ends. Written as DNA, the CDR3 is TGCAGTGCTTACAGGAGGGCCCTTGCAACTAATGAAAAACTGTTTTTT. This translates into CSAYRRALATNEKLFF.

The chain is built from TRBV18 and TRBJ1-2; 9 bases fit TRBD1. CDR3 length equals 15 residues. Trimming took 3 bases from V and 7 from J; bases not matched to a gene: 9. The germline V gene encodes CDR1 KGHSH and CDR2 LQKENI. The CDR3 loop is CASSPRDRADGGYTF. DNA for the CDR3: TGTGCCAGCTCACCCAGGGACAGGGCCGACGGTGGCTACACCTTC. Variable domain in full (rest from reference TRBV18 and TRBJ1-2): NAGVMQNPRHLVRRRGQEARLRCSPMKGHSHVYWYRQLPEEGLKFMVYLQKENIIDESGMPKERFSAEFPKEGPSILRIQQVVRGDSAAYFCASSPRDRADGGYTFGSGTRLTVV.

This clonotype appeared once. The V and J genes are TRBV19 and TRBJ1-2; D is unclear. V was trimmed by 9 bases and J by 6 bases, leaving 17 bases between them. This CDR3 is built from 13 residues. CDR1 and CDR2 from the germline V gene are LNHDA and SQIVND (reference sequence). Here the CDR3 reads CASHPSAVDGYTF. CDR3 nucleotides: TGTGCCAGCCACCCTTCGGCAGTCGATGGCTACACCTTC.

V is TRBV6-5 and J is TRBJ1-1; D remains unclear. Germline CDR1 and CDR2: MNHEY and SVGAGI. Trimming took 1 base from V and 1 from J, leaving 4 bases between them. This CDR3 region has 13 residues. The DNA of the CDR3 is TGTGCCAGCAGTTACTACGGGAACACTGAAGCTTTCTTT. It encodes CASSYYGNTEAFF.

The chain combines TRBV7-2 with TRBJ1-1; no reliable D call. This CDR3 is built from 14 residues. CDR1 is SGHTA and CDR2 is FQGNSA in the germline V gene. Trimming took off 4 bases at V and 1 base at J, with 10 bases between the two ends. CDR3 residues: CASSWAAGNTEAFF. The CDR3 DNA reads as TGTGCCAGCAGCTGGGCGGCGGGGAACACTGAAGCTTTCTTT. The full variable domain, with the rest looked up from reference TRBV7-2 and TRBJ1-1, is GAGVSQSPSNKVTEKGKDVELRCDPISGHTALYWYRQSLGQGLEFLIYFQGNSAPDKSGLPSDRFSAERTGGSVSTLTIQRTQQEDSAVYLCASSWAAGNTEAFFGQGTRLTVV.

The chain recombines TRBV7-2 with TRBJ2-2, with unresolved D. V was trimmed by 2 bases and J by 8 bases, leaving 15 bases between them. Germline CDR1 is SGHTA and CDR2 is FQGNSA. CDR3 length equals 15 residues. CDR3 loop: CASSLFPGSSGELFF. The CDR3 DNA reads TGTGCCAGCAGCTTATTTCCGGGCAGTAGTGGGGAGCTGTTTTTT. The entire variable domain, with the rest obtained from reference TRBV7-2 and TRBJ2-2, is as follows: GAGVSQSPSNKVTEKGKDVELRCDPISGHTALYWYRQSLGQGLEFLIYFQGNSAPDKSGLPSDRFSAERTGGSVSTLTIQRTQQEDSAVYLCASSLFPGSSGELFFGEGSRLTVL.

This chain connects TRBV6-1 to TRBJ2-7; 14 bases map to TRBD2. Germline V gene data show CDR1 as MNHNS and CDR2 as SASEGT. This CDR3 spans 15 amino acids. Losses at the gene ends were 5 bases for V and 7 bases for J; bases not matched to a gene: 7. CDR3 bases: TGTGCCAGCAGTCCTCGGACTAGCGGGAGGTCGGAGCAGTACTTC. Protein product: CASSPRTSGRSEQYF.

V usage is TRBV7-8 and J usage is TRBJ2-5; maybe TRBD2 (6 bases). The germline CDR1 and CDR2 sequences are SGHVS and FQNEAQ. The CDR3 runs 15 residues. V gave up 5 bases and J gave up 7 bases, with 20 bases separating them. The CDR3 sequence is CASSPIPGVTGTQYF. CDR3 DNA: TGTGCCAGCAGCCCGATACCGGGAGTTACGGGGACCCAGTACTTC.

The chain employs TRBV7-3 and TRBJ2-1; D remains unclear. CDR3 length equals 13 residues. V dropped 5 bases and J dropped 0 bases, with 5 bases sitting between them. CDR1 and CDR2 from the germline V gene are SGHTA and FQGTGA. The CDR3 is CASSPYSYNEQFF. CDR3 nucleotide sequence: TGTGCCAGCAGCCCATACTCCTACAATGAGCAGTTCTTC.

The CDR3 DNA sequence: TGCGCCAGCAGCTTGCGGTCAGGTGGGAATTCACCCCTCCACTTT. Its translation is CASSLRSGGNSPLHF. The rearrangement joins TRBV5-1 to TRBJ1-6, with no clear D. The V gene lost 1 base and the J gene lost 7 bases, with 12 bases spanning the gap. Germline V gives CDR1 SGHRS, CDR2 YFSETQ. This CDR3 spans 15 amino acids.

The rearrangement links TRBV6-1 to TRBJ2-7; 8 positions match TRBD1. Germline CDR1 reads MNHNS; CDR2 reads SASEGT. Unmatched junction bases numbered 8, after V lost 3 bases and J lost 7 bases. The CDR3 is 14 residues long. The CDR3 coding sequence is TGTGCCAGCAGTGACCGACAGGGGTCGAGGGAGCAGTACTTC. Encoded protein: CASSDRQGSREQYF.

The chain combines TRBV7-2 with TRBJ1-1; a weak D match, TRBD1 (6 bases). CDR1 is SGHTA and CDR2 is FQGNSA in the germline V gene. Trimming took 5 bases from V and 3 from J, leaving 10 bases between them. The CDR3 consists of 13 residues. The CDR3 DNA follows: TGTGCCAGCAGCGGGGGACACTACACTGAAGCTTTCTTT. It encodes CASSGGHYTEAFF.

The CDR3 DNA follows: TGCAGCGTCGGACAGACCAACACTGAAGCTTTCTTT. It yields the protein CSVGQTNTEAFF. V is TRBV29-1 and J is TRBJ1-1, with D possibly being TRBD1 (6 bases). CDR3 size: 12 residues. Trimming shortened V by 6 bases and J by 2 bases, and 10 bases separated the two germline ends. Germline assignment: CDR1 SQVTM and CDR2 ANQGSEA. Variable domain in full (rest from reference TRBV29-1 and TRBJ1-1): SAVISQKPSRDICQRGTSLTIQCQVDSQVTMMFWYRQQPGQSLTLIATANQGSEATYESGFVIDKFPISRPNLTFSTLTVSNMSPEDSSIYLCSVGQTNTEAFFGQGTRLTVV.

This clonotype was seen only a few times. The chain couples TRBV20-1 to TRBJ2-2; TRBD1 matches at 10 bases. The ends lost 6 bases at V and 7 bases at J; junction bases unmatched: 11. Germline loops: CDR1 DFQATT, CDR2 SNEGSKA (reference sequence). CDR3 length: 15 residues. The CDR3 DNA reads TGCAGTGCCAATACCGGGACAGGGGACGTCGGGGAGCTGTTTTTT. Translation: CSANTGTGDVGELFF.

In the case of this clonotype: The junction shows a germline mismatch at one end, possibly a read error. The chain uses TRBV6-1 and TRBJ1-3; no clear D. The CDR3 spans 12 residues. Germline V CDR1 and CDR2: MNHNS, SASEGT. CDR3 region: CAISDNGNTIYF. The CDR3 DNA sequence: TGTGCCATCAGTGATAATGGAAACACCATATATTTT.

V usage is TRBV6-5 and J usage is TRBJ1-1; D uncertain. This CDR3 has 13 residues. The ends were cut back, 4 bases at V and 2 bases at J, with 8 bases in the middle. The germline CDR1 and CDR2 sequences are MNHEY and SVGAGI. CDR3 coding DNA: TGTGCCAGCAGTTCCTTCGCAAACACTGAAGCTTTCTTT. It translates to CASSSFANTEAFF.

The chain uses TRBV15 and TRBJ1-3; TRBD1 is a possible D gene (5 bases). There are 16 residues in the CDR3. Germline assignment: CDR1 LNHNV and CDR2 YYDKDF (reference sequence). V was pared by 0 bases and J by 0 bases, with 9 bases between. CDR3 region: CATSRDAGTSGNTIYF. The CDR3 DNA reads as TGTGCCACCAGCAGAGATGCTGGGACCTCTGGAAACACCATATATTTT.

The chain recombines TRBV20-1 with TRBJ1-2; 7 nucleotides match TRBD1. The CDR3 contains 14 residues. The ends lost 3 bases at V and 5 bases at J; junction bases unmatched: 9. Germline-derived CDR1 and CDR2 are DFQATT and SNEGSKA (reference sequence). The CDR3 sequence: CSASDPTTGYGYTF. Written as DNA, the CDR3 is TGCAGTGCTAGCGACCCCACGACAGGGTATGGCTACACCTTC.

This clonotype was observed a handful of times. V gene TRBV7-2 combines with J gene TRBJ1-5; TRBD1 aligns across 7 bases. The ends lost 3 bases at V and 6 bases at J; junction bases unmatched: 11. This CDR3 comprises 16 residues. Germline values: CDR1 SGHTA, CDR2 FQGNSA. CDR3 in DNA: TGTGCCAGCAGCTTTGGCTCCAGGGGGGCGGTTCAGCCCCAGCATTTT. It encodes CASSFGSRGAVQPQHF.

This clonotype was counted only a few times. The V call is TRBV7-2, the J call TRBJ2-1; D is undetermined. This CDR3 region has 14 residues. CDR1 and CDR2 (germline): SGHTA, FQGNSA. V lost 1 base to trimming and J lost 6 bases, with 10 bases between them. The CDR3 loop reads CASSLVERRNEQFF. The CDR3 bases are TGTGCCAGCAGCTTAGTCGAGCGCCGCAATGAGCAGTTCTTC.

This chain links TRBV7-2 with TRBJ2-7, with D possibly being TRBD2 (6 bases). CDR1 is SGHTA, CDR2 FQGNSA, per germline. V lost 2 bases and J lost 0, with 14 bases in between. This CDR3 region has 16 residues. CDR3 sequence reads: CASSLSGPGSSYEQYF. The DNA for the CDR3 is TGTGCCAGCAGCTTATCAGGCCCCGGGAGCTCCTACGAGCAGTACTTC.

The rearrangement links TRBV6-1 to TRBJ1-2, with 8 bases identical to TRBD1. This CDR3 is 13 amino acids long. CDR1 MNHNS and CDR2 SASEGT come from the germline V gene. The trim removed 7 bases at V and 3 bases at J, leaving 4 bases unmatched. CDR3 DNA sequence: TGTGCCAGCACCCCGACAGGGGACTATGGCTACACCTTC. This translates into CASTPTGDYGYTF.

The J gene is TRBJ2-7, the V gene TRBV18, with a possible D match to TRBD2 (5 bases). CDR1 KGHSH and CDR2 LQKENI come from the germline V gene. This CDR3 has 12 amino acids. Trimming stripped 2 bases from V and 3 bases from J, with 5 bases between. The CDR3 spells CASSPGGYEQYF. Here the CDR3 DNA reads TGTGCCAGCTCACCAGGAGGCTACGAGCAGTACTTC.

This chain connects TRBV7-9 to TRBJ2-1; 11 nucleotides match TRBD2. The V and J ends lost 5 bases and 0 bases, in that order; junction bases with no gene match: 15. Germline-derived CDR1 and CDR2 are SEHNR and FQNEAQ (reference sequence). This CDR3 comprises 20 residues. The CDR3 loop is CASSITGLAVSVTSYNEQFF. The DNA for the CDR3 is TGTGCCAGCAGCATAACGGGACTAGCGGTTAGTGTAACCTCCTACAATGAGCAGTTCTTC. The full variable domain, completed using reference TRBV7-9 and TRBJ2-1, is DTGVSQNPRHKITKRGQNVTFRCDPISEHNRLYWYRQTLGQGPEFLTYFQNEAQLEKSRLLSDRFSAERPKGSFSTLEIQRTEQGDSAMYLCASSITGLAVSVTSYNEQFFGPGTRLTVL.

The chain uses TRBV6-2 or TRBV6-3 and TRBJ2-1; 10 bases align to TRBD2. Germline CDR1 MNHEY, CDR2 SVGEGT. V dropped 6 bases and J dropped 0; count of bases not matched to a gene: 14. This CDR3 has 19 amino acids. This chain's CDR3 is CASRPLPGLAQSSYNEQFF. CDR3 DNA: TGTGCCAGCAGACCCCTCCCGGGACTAGCGCAGAGCTCCTACAATGAGCAGTTCTTC.

The chain uses TRBV6-2 or TRBV6-3 and TRBJ1-6; possible D gene TRBD1, 6 bases. CDR3 size: 18 residues. Germline CDR1 reads MNHEY; CDR2 reads SVGEGT. V was trimmed by 4 bases and J by 7 bases, leaving 23 bases between them. As DNA, the CDR3 is TGTGCCAGCAGTTCGAGAACCCAGGGGCTTCGGGGGAATTCACCCCTCCACTTT. Translating gives CASSSRTQGLRGNSPLHF.

The V gene is TRBV7-2, the J gene TRBJ1-2, with TRBD1 matching over 7 bases. Germline V lookup: CDR1 SGHTA, CDR2 FQGNSA. V lost 5 bases and J lost 4; bases outside the gene matches: 10. This CDR3 has 15 residues. CDR3 sequence: CASSPQGDSVYGYTF. As DNA, the CDR3 is TGTGCCAGCAGCCCCCAAGGGGACAGCGTCTATGGCTACACCTTC. Full variable domain (missing parts from reference TRBV7-2 and TRBJ1-2): GAGVSQSPSNKVTEKGKDVELRCDPISGHTALYWYRQSLGQGLEFLIYFQGNSAPDKSGLPSDRFSAERTGGSVSTLTIQRTQQEDSAVYLCASSPQGDSVYGYTFGSGTRLTVV.

The gene calls are TRBV6-5 and TRBJ2-3, with D hard to call. V shed 2 bases and J shed 6 bases, with 12 bases lying between them. Germline assignment: CDR1 MNHEY and CDR2 SVGAGI. This CDR3 is 14 amino acids long. Here the CDR3 reads CASSYVQSRDTQYF. In nucleotides, the CDR3 is TGTGCCAGCAGTTACGTCCAGTCCCGGGATACGCAGTATTTT.

The table lists this clonotype with a few counts. The chain combines TRBV25-1 with TRBJ2-7; D is ambiguous. Germline V gene data show CDR1 as MGHDK and CDR2 as SYGVNS. The CDR3 has 11 amino acids. The V end lost 5 bases, the J end lost 0 bases, and 2 bases lay between the germline ends. CDR3 bases: TGTGCCAGCAGTTCCTCCTACGAGCAGTACTTC. Translation gives CASSSSYEQYF.